Shown below are 17 T cell receptor beta chains from a single sample sequenced in a study of control samples from healthy donors and cancer patients. Assay: immunoSEQ multiplex PCR; the TCRdb copy retains only in-frame clones and omits some. The table lists under 200,000 clones. The specimen sequenced was blood. These receptor sequences come from a woman aged 25 to 39 in good health.

V gene TRBV6-2 or TRBV6-3 combines with J gene TRBJ2-3; D is undetermined. Trimming left V 4 bases short and J 3 bases short, with 14 bases between. The CDR3 sequence is 15 residues long. Germline V gene data show CDR1 as MNHEY and CDR2 as SVGEGT. The CDR3 loop reads CASSFRRVRTDTQYF. The DNA for the CDR3 is TGTGCCAGCAGTTTCCGGCGAGTTCGGACAGATACGCAGTATTTT.

The V call is TRBV9, the J call TRBJ1-2; D unclear. V gave up 5 bases and J gave up 7 bases, with 12 bases separating them. The CDR3 has 12 amino acids. Germline CDR1 reads SGDLS; CDR2 reads YYNGEE. Here the CDR3 reads CASRRAARGYTF. As DNA, the CDR3 is TGTGCCAGCAGGAGGGCAGCCCGTGGCTACACCTTC. Full variable domain (remainder filled in from reference TRBV9 and TRBJ1-2): DSGVTQTPKHLITATGQRVTLRCSPRSGDLSVYWYQQSLDQGLQFLIQYYNGEERAKGNILERFSAQQFPDLHSELNLSSLELGDSALYFCASRRAARGYTFGSGTRLTVV.

This chain uses TRBV5-1 with TRBJ1-2, with D maybe TRBD1 (5 bases). Germline V gene sequence: CDR1 SGHRS, CDR2 YFSETQ. With 1 base removed from V and 12 bases from J, the gap between germline ends came to 13 bases. The CDR3 is 12 residues long. CDR3 bases: TGCGCCAGCAGCTTGCCCGGGACGGTAAACACCTTC. The encoded protein is CASSLPGTVNTF.

For the CDR3, the DNA is TGTGCCAGCAGCCAAAACGGACTAGCGCTGGATGAGCAGTTCTTC. It specifies CASSQNGLALDEQFF. The rearrangement links TRBV3-1 (or the pseudogene TRBV3-2) to TRBJ2-1; 9 nucleotides align to TRBD2. V lost 2 bases, J lost 8 bases, and 7 bases stayed unmatched. Germline values: CDR1 LGHDT, CDR2 YNNKEL (reference sequence). This CDR3 has 15 amino acids.

This rearrangement joins TRBV5-8 to TRBJ1-2; no reliable D call. Germline assignment: CDR1 SGHTS and CDR2 YDEGEE. V lost 0 bases and J 4 bases, leaving 16 bases between the germline ends. This CDR3 has 16 residues. CDR3 loop: CASSLEFGPRSYGYTF. The CDR3 DNA sequence: TGTGCCAGCAGCTTGGAATTTGGACCGAGAAGCTATGGCTACACCTTC.

The rearrangement links TRBV7-9 to TRBJ2-3, with 12 nucleotides matching TRBD2. CDR1 SEHNR and CDR2 FQNEAQ come from the germline V gene (reference sequence). The CDR3 totals 16 residues. V lost 1 base to trimming and J lost 5 bases; unmatched junction nucleotides: 4. This CDR3 reads CASSLGLAGVQDTQYF. As DNA, the CDR3 is TGTGCCAGCAGCTTAGGACTAGCGGGGGTGCAAGATACGCAGTATTTT.

The chain carries TRBV7-9 and TRBJ1-1; the D is unclear. Germline CDR1 is SEHNR and CDR2 is FQNEAQ (reference sequence). V was cut by 5 bases and J by 4 bases, with 11 bases left in between. The CDR3 extends over 13 amino acids. CDR3 in amino acids: CASSPLASTEAFF. CDR3 nucleotides: TGTGCCAGCAGCCCCCTGGCGAGCACTGAAGCTTTCTTT.

The V and J genes are TRBV7-2 and TRBJ1-4; D may be TRBD1 (5 bases). Germline V gives CDR1 SGHTA, CDR2 FQGNSA. The length of the CDR3 is 14 residues. V lost 5 bases and J 1 base, leaving 8 bases between the germline ends. Written as DNA, the CDR3 is TGTGCCAGCAGCCGGGACCTAACTAATGAAAAACTGTTTTTT. Translation: CASSRDLTNEKLFF. The complete variable domain, with remaining parts taken from reference TRBV7-2 and TRBJ1-4, reads GAGVSQSPSNKVTEKGKDVELRCDPISGHTALYWYRQSLGQGLEFLIYFQGNSAPDKSGLPSDRFSAERTGGSVSTLTIQRTQQEDSAVYLCASSRDLTNEKLFFGSGTQLSVL.

The chain is built from TRBV5-1 and TRBJ2-1, with D maybe TRBD2 (6 bases). V was cut by 4 bases and J by 6 bases, with 11 bases left in between. Germline CDR1 and CDR2: SGHRS and YFSETQ. The CDR3 loop spans 13 amino acids. CDR3 DNA sequence: TGCGCCAGCAGCGCATTCGGGGGCAATGAGCAGTTCTTC. This codes for CASSAFGGNEQFF.

CDR3 sequence (DNA): TGTGCCTGGGTGGCCTCCGTGGGCACTGAAGCTTTCTTT. Amino acid sequence: CAWVASVGTEAFF. The chain links TRBV30 to TRBJ1-1; D gene unclear. This CDR3 spans 13 amino acids. V was trimmed by 5 bases and J by 4 bases, leaving 14 bases between them. The germline CDR1 and CDR2 sequences are GTSNPN and SVGIG (reference sequence).

This sequence joins TRBV5-5 and TRBJ1-1; no clear D gene. Germline CDR1 SGHKS, CDR2 YYEKEE (reference sequence). This CDR3 has 13 residues. V was pared by 4 bases and J by 0 bases, with 7 bases between. CDR3 nucleotide sequence: TGTGCCAGCAGCCGGGTTATGAACACTGAAGCTTTCTTT. Translated: CASSRVMNTEAFF. Combining the CDR3 with reference TRBV5-5 and TRBJ1-1 gives the whole variable domain DAGVTQSPTHLIKTRGQQVTLRCSPISGHKSVSWYQQVLGQGPQFIFQYYEKEERGRGNFPDRFSARQFPNYSSELNVNALLLGDSALYLCASSRVMNTEAFFGQGTRLTVV.

The rearrangement joins TRBV18 to TRBJ1-6; 7 bases map to TRBD1. CDR3 length: 15 amino acids. The V gene's germline CDR1 is KGHSH and CDR2 LQKENI. The junction had 3 bases not matched to a gene; V was cut back by 5 bases and J by 2 bases. In DNA form, the CDR3 reads TGTGCCAGCTCAACGGACAGGACCTATAATTCACCCCTCCACTTT. Its protein is CASSTDRTYNSPLHF. Using reference TRBV18 and TRBJ1-6 for the parts outside the CDR3, the full variable domain is NAGVMQNPRHLVRRRGQEARLRCSPMKGHSHVYWYRQLPEEGLKFMVYLQKENIIDESGMPKERFSAEFPKEGPSILRIQQVVRGDSAAYFCASSTDRTYNSPLHFGNGTRLTVT.

For the CDR3, the DNA is TGTGCCAGTTCCGGGACAGGGGGCGCGTGGAACACTGAAGCTTTCTTT. Translated: CASSGTGGAWNTEAFF. J is TRBJ1-1 and V is TRBV19; 12 bases align to TRBD1. Losses at the gene ends were 8 bases for V and 1 base for J; bases not matched to a gene: 8. Germline CDR1 and CDR2: LNHDA and SQIVND (reference sequence). The CDR3 contains 16 residues.

V is TRBV2 and J is TRBJ2-5; D perhaps matches TRBD1 (6 bases). The CDR3 runs to 15 residues. V was shortened by 3 bases and J by 0 bases, with 11 bases between the two germline ends. CDR1 SNHLY and CDR2 FYNNEI come from the germline V gene. CDR3 DNA sequence: TGTGCCAGCAGTGACAGGGGACGATACCAAGAGACCCAGTACTTC. Its protein product is CASSDRGRYQETQYF.

The chain couples TRBV7-2 to TRBJ1-6; D possibly corresponds to TRBD1 (5 bases). CDR1 SGHTA and CDR2 FQGNSA come from the germline V gene. The CDR3 covers 14 residues. The V end lost 3 bases, the J end lost 14 bases, and 17 bases lay between the germline ends. This CDR3 reads CASSFLGGKDTLHF. CDR3 sequence (DNA): TGTGCCAGCAGCTTTCTGGGAGGAAAGGACACCCTCCACTTT.

The genes are TRBV21-1 and TRBJ1-5. TRBV21-1 is a pseudogene locus. This CDR3 contains 14 residues. The CDR3 DNA reads as TGTGATGGGGAGAACAGAGACCTCAATCAGCCCCAGCATTTT. Residues: CDGENRDLNQPQHF.

The rearrangement joins TRBV5-1 to TRBJ1-1; no reliable D call. The V end was cut by 3 bases, the J end by 1 base, with 10 bases between. Germline loops: CDR1 SGHRS, CDR2 YFSETQ. The CDR3 spans 14 residues. CDR3 loop: CASSSASKNTEAFF. As DNA, the CDR3 is TGCGCCAGCAGCTCCGCGAGCAAGAACACTGAAGCTTTCTTT.